The sequence of this TCR beta chain was determined in a study of blood T cell repertoires in COVID-19. Study information: PBMCs, B-cell-depleted T cells, or T cells provided the cDNA or gDNA that made up the material.

In germline, CDR1 is MNHNS, CDR2 SASEGT. Trimming cost V 1 base and J 3 bases, with 9 bases left between them. The CDR3 contains 14 residues. Repertoires were generated with immunoSEQ multiplex PCR, while TCRdb's copy carries only in-frame clones and drops some. Among more than 95,000 clones listed, approximately 82% were seen once. The source is a man aged 60 to 75 with acute or convalescent COVID-19. Sample: peripheral blood. The genes are TRBV6-1 and TRBJ1-2, with D maybe TRBD1 (5 bases). The CDR3 DNA reads TGTGCCAGCAGTGAAGTCCAGGGATACTATGGCTACACCTTC. It specifies CASSEVQGYYGYTF.